This T cell receptor (beta chain) was recorded in a study of pediatric ulcerative colitis (dated by TCRdb to the late 2010s). General notes on the study: Pancolitis was present in fewer than 10 ulcerative colitis patients and left-sided colitis in two, and histology consistent with ulcerative colitis was found in all of these patients. By Pediatric Ulcerative Colitis Activity Index, mild disease was classified in a couple of patients, moderate disease in several and acute severe colitis in three. From nine newly diagnosed, treatment-naive pediatric ulcerative colitis patients and four non-IBD control children, paired blood and rectal samples were collected. General study outcomes and caveats: T cells from blood may have been included in the rectal pinch biopsies, particularly in patients with overt colitis. A couple of patients' blood samples yielded substantially fewer templates for technical reasons and were excluded from blood-rectal overlap analysis. Because repertoires came from total lymphocyte DNA, patterns in rare subsets such as regulatory T cells may not be reflected. The healthy control group was small, with only a handful of individuals. A couple of rectal CDR3 clonotypes were present in all ulcerative colitis patients and in none of the controls. Features of the rectal repertoire distinguished controls, mild-moderate colitis patients and acute severe colitis patients, and in acute severe colitis, rectal diversity was reduced because of clonal expansions. Clonal overlap between a subject's own blood and rectum was significantly greater in ulcerative colitis patients than in controls, which suggests more T cell trafficking to inflamed tissue.

As for this clone: Its specific antigen is unknown. Qualities for individual bases were not recorded, and no much larger clone is one base off.

As encoded in the germline V gene (reference sequence), CDR1 is SGHNT while CDR2 is YYREEE. The CDR3 runs 15 amino acids, cysteine and phenylalanine included. Of all the DNA, just the CDR3 is kept, 45 bases in frame from base 1. Between the V and J ends, shortened by 0 bases and 3 bases respectively, the junction contains 7 bases. One to two pinch biopsies were taken from the rectum for research during colonoscopy. No immunosuppressive medication had been given to the ulcerative colitis patients before the diagnostic colonoscopy. Rectal biopsies were digested with proteinase K before DNA isolation. The Wizard kit (Promega) was used to extract genomic DNA from both blood and intestinal samples. Through the immunoSEQ TRB Survey service, multiplex V and J primers were used to amplify rearranged CDR3 beta regions from genomic DNA. To keep sequencing depth the same across samples, survey-level depth of up to 500,000 reads per sample was applied. The libraries were purified, combined into pools and sequenced with Illumina technology. For the original study's pipeline: immunoSEQ online tools were used for productive clonality, sample overlap, pairwise scatters, CDR3 beta length, V/D/J gene usage and productiveness. Alongside Shannon and Simpson indices, calculated diversity was computed as the number of unique rearrangements divided by total templates, multiplied by 100. Principal component analysis used the R prcomp function and ggbiplot package on Z-score normalized data. Morisita's index was used to measure clonal overlap between blood and rectum within each subject. The table comes from immuneACCESS by way of TCRdb, which keeps in-frame sequences with V and J called. Part of the clones is missing from these tables; in studies checked, under half for an unresolved V gene and the rest for unknown reasons. For V, J and clone size, that table is used; D and trimming come from the DNA. Within this sample are 44,000 or so clones, with over 70% of them counted one time only. The ten largest clones add up to under 4% of the sample.

This sequence was found in a girl aged 10 to 17 with moderate ulcerative colitis. The specimen was gut tissue. This chain joins TRBV5-4 to TRBJ2-6; D gene: possibly TRBD1, on 6 matching bases. The CDR3 reads CASSLGGLGANVLTF. The DNA reads as follows: TGTGCCAGCAGCTTGGGGGGGCTTGGGGCCAACGTCCTGACTTTC.